This T cell receptor beta chain was obtained from a study of T cells after posttransplantation cyclophosphamide listed by TCRdb under 2016. Notes on the research overall: T cell repertoire reconstitution was tracked by TRB sequencing after myeloablative bone marrow transplantation in which posttransplantation cyclophosphamide was used as GVHD prophylaxis. Blood from all 35 or so PTCy patients with 1-year posttransplant specimens was subjected to TRB sequencing. Public TRB sequences were searched against a database of over 3,600 sequences associated with responses to pathogens, tumor antigens, self-antigens and alloantigens. Because TRA and TRB clonality were tightly correlated in nine or ten samples, subsequent TCR analyses were focused on TRB only. Antigen receptor sequencing was done on samples from some 35 PTCy-treated patients and from over 15 related bone marrow donors of those patients. TRB sequencing was also done on up to about 3 additional blood samples from 2 to 5.2 years after transplant in 3 patients, and on pretransplant blood from several patients. The full study reports these points: Across about 49 patients, TRB clonality was highly associated with recipient CMV seropositivity and CMV reactivation, and PTCy diversity was similar to diversity in CNI/methotrexate controls. The TRB repertoires of T cells infiltrating skin or the GI tract showed only limited overlap with the TRB repertoires found in blood. Donor-recipient similarity was low at 1-2 months but increased during the first year, and donor CD8+ memory clones often dominated later blood repertoires.

This clone was observed at least ten times. Its cognate antigen has yet to be identified. No base quality values were provided; no much bigger clone lies one nucleotide off. The junction shows trimming of 4 bases on V and 1 base on J, plus 10 bases between the germline ends. For CDR1 and CDR2, the germline V gene lists ENHRY and SYGVKD. The cysteine opens and the phenylalanine closes a CDR3 of 14 amino acids. Only the CDR3 part of the read is kept: 42 bases, read in frame from the first base. Genomic DNA was the input for TRB sequencing, which was run either with the immunoSEQ assay at survey resolution or with the hsTCRB kit. The paper's processing steps were these. The immunoSEQ software handled initial read processing, and the LymphoSeq R package was used for repertoire analyses. For each TRB dataset, clonality was calculated as 1 minus normalized Shannon entropy, and the Gini coefficient was computed as well. Phenotypes of unsorted samples were inferred by mapping TRB sequences from sorted subsets of the recipient or donor onto unsorted samples of the same recipient. Drawn from immuneACCESS, this table holds only the in-frame rearrangements with V and J called that TCRdb kept. Clones are partly lost; checked studies trace under half to an unresolved V gene and leave the rest unexplained. V and J calls and clone size come straight from that table; D and trimming were deduced from the DNA. For this sample, about 39,000 clones appear and none is a singleton. The ten largest clones take up about 4.2% of the sample.

Related bone marrow donors provided peripheral blood samples on the day of marrow donation. Peripheral blood and bone marrow mononuclear cells were isolated by Ficoll-Hypaque density centrifugation and were cryopreserved. The chain uses TRBV10-3 and TRBJ1-1; too little of a D gene remains to name it. The sequence was obtained from a woman in her forties or fifties in good health and a related stem cell transplant donor. The sequenced sample was PBMCs. CDR3 region: CAISAAIRNTEAFF. The base sequence is TGTGCCATCAGTGCTGCAATTAGGAACACTGAAGCTTTCTTT.